The 20 T cell receptor beta chains below were found in one sample sequenced in a study of cytomegalovirus exposure and HLA in healthy donors. PCR employed 60 Vbeta and 13 Jbeta primers. Using immunoSEQ multiplex PCR, the repertoire was profiled, and TCRdb retains in-frame clones only, with some absent. The table lists under 200,000 clones. Sample: PBMCs. The receptors originated from a young man in good health and CMV-seronegative.

The V gene is TRBV27, the J gene TRBJ2-1, with TRBD2 matching 8 bases. CDR3 length equals 14 residues. The junction had 1 base not matched to a gene; V was cut back by 3 bases and J by 3 bases. Germline V gene lookup returns CDR1 MNHEY and CDR2 SMNVEV (reference sequence). In DNA, the CDR3 is TGTGCCAGCAGTTTGAGCGGGAGCTACAATGAGCAGTTCTTC. It encodes CASSLSGSYNEQFF.

The V gene is TRBV4-1, the J gene TRBJ2-1, with 7 bases fitting TRBD1. Germline CDR1 and CDR2: MGHRA and YSYEKL. V gave up 3 bases and J gave up 8 bases; unmatched junction bases: 10. The CDR3 loop spans 15 amino acids. CDR3 sequence reads: CASSQGTEGLYEQFF. The CDR3 coding sequence is TGCGCCAGCAGCCAGGGGACAGAGGGCCTCTATGAGCAGTTCTTC.

The V and J genes are TRBV2 and TRBJ2-2, with 12 positions matching TRBD2. The ends lost 4 bases at V and 4 bases at J; junction bases unmatched: 1. The CDR3 covers 15 residues. Germline values: CDR1 SNHLY, CDR2 FYNNEI. This CDR3 reads CASSAGLAGTGELFF. The CDR3 nucleotides are TGTGCCAGCAGTGCGGGACTAGCGGGCACCGGGGAGCTGTTTTTT.

The chain carries TRBV5-1 and TRBJ1-4; D gene unclear. Germline V lookup: CDR1 SGHRS, CDR2 YFSETQ. This CDR3 is 15 amino acids long. V shed 3 bases and J shed 1 base, with 10 bases lying between them. CDR3 region: CASSSGGRTNEKLFF. The CDR3, as DNA: TGCGCCAGCAGCTCCGGCGGGAGAACTAATGAAAAACTGTTTTTT. Looking up the rest from reference TRBV5-1 and TRBJ1-4 gives the full variable domain: KAGVTQTPRYLIKTRGQQVTLSCSPISGHRSVSWYQQTPGQGLQFLFEYFSETQRNKGNFPGRFSGRQFSNSRSEMNVSTLELGDSALYLCASSSGGRTNEKLFFGSGTQLSVL.

The J gene is TRBJ2-2, the V gene TRBV9; 14 bases align to TRBD2. Trimming removed 4 bases from V and 6 bases from J; junction bases left unmatched: 11. The CDR3 consists of 18 residues. CDR1 is SGDLS, CDR2 YYNGEE, per germline. The CDR3 reads CASSLGTSGRRVSGELFF. CDR3 in DNA: TGTGCCAGCAGCCTCGGGACTAGCGGGAGAAGGGTGTCCGGGGAGCTGTTTTTT.

The V gene is TRBV6-4, the J gene TRBJ2-5; 10 positions agree with TRBD2. The DNA matches TRBJ2-7 better at its end, which makes the J call doubtful. The CDR3 loop spans 15 amino acids. Per the germline V gene, CDR1 is MRHNA and CDR2 is SNTAGT. The CDR3, as DNA: TGTGCCAGCAGGCTAGCGGGGGCTCGGTCCTACGAGCAGTACTTC. It yields the protein CASRLAGARSYEQYF.

The J gene is TRBJ1-6, the V gene TRBV4-2, with a weak D call TRBD1 (5 bases). V was cut by 4 bases and J by 3 bases, with 10 bases left in between. The CDR3 contains 15 residues. Germline CDR1 reads LGHNA; CDR2 reads YNFKEQ. The CDR3, as DNA: TGTGCCAGCAGCCCTGCGGGACTCTATAATTCACCCCTCCACTTT. This sequence encodes CASSPAGLYNSPLHF.

The chain links TRBV11-3 to TRBJ1-5; TRBD1 aligns across 8 bases. V lost 5 bases to trimming and J lost 0 bases; unmatched junction nucleotides: 9. Per germline, CDR1 SGHNT and CDR2 YENEEA. CDR3 length equals 17 residues. The CDR3: CASSRRTGSYSNQPQHF. CDR3 in DNA: TGTGCCAGCAGCCGACGGACAGGGTCATATAGCAATCAGCCCCAGCATTTT.

The chain carries TRBV28 and TRBJ2-7; 12 positions agree with TRBD2. With V trimmed by 3 bases and J by 0 bases, 12 bases remained unmatched. The germline CDR1 and CDR2 sequences are MDHEN and SYDVKM. CDR3 length equals 19 residues. CDR3 nucleotides: TGTGCCAGCAGTTTCCCCCGGACTAGCGGGACCACCATCTCCTACGAGCAGTACTTC. This codes for CASSFPRTSGTTISYEQYF.

Here the CDR3 reads CASSQRFGQGGIKNTEAFF. In DNA, the CDR3 is TGCGCCAGCAGCCAACGATTCGGACAGGGTGGCATCAAGAACACTGAAGCTTTCTTT. V is TRBV4-1 and J is TRBJ1-1; 8 nucleotides line up with TRBD1. Unmatched junction bases numbered 15, after V lost 2 bases and J lost 1 base. Germline V gene sequence: CDR1 MGHRA, CDR2 YSYEKL. The CDR3 runs 19 residues.

To note about this clone: The same CDR3 can be traced to other DNA sequences in this sample. The genes are TRBV5-1 and TRBJ2-1; the match to TRBD1 covers 9 bases. The trim removed 3 bases at V and 4 bases at J, leaving 2 bases unmatched. From germline, CDR1 is SGHRS and CDR2 YFSETQ. This CDR3 has 14 residues. CDR3 sequence (DNA): TGCGCCAGCAGCTCGACAGGGGGATACAATGAGCAGTTCTTC. Translation: CASSSTGGYNEQFF.

The chain couples TRBV10-3 to TRBJ2-7; 12 positions match TRBD2. Trimming at V came to 11 bases and at J to 2 bases, leaving 22 bases not matched to a gene. This CDR3 has 19 amino acids. Germline V gene sequence: CDR1 ENHRY, CDR2 SYGVKD. The CDR3 sequence is CAPNPGQEGLAGPPYEQYF. CDR3 bases: TGTGCCCCAAACCCGGGACAGGAAGGACTAGCGGGACCTCCCTACGAGCAGTACTTC.

Concerning this clone: Other DNA sequences in this sample translate to the same CDR3. This chain joins TRBV25-1 and TRBJ1-1, with 12 bases aligning to TRBD1. Germline V lookup: CDR1 MGHDK, CDR2 SYGVNS. Trimming removed 8 bases from V and 6 bases from J; junction bases left unmatched: 4. The CDR3 length is 13 residues. The CDR3 DNA follows: TGTGCCAGCTGGGGACAGGGGGCAGCTGAAGCTTTCTTT. Protein product: CASWGQGAAEAFF.

The V call is TRBV2, the J call TRBJ2-3; 7 nucleotides align to TRBD2. Germline CDR1 is SNHLY and CDR2 is FYNNEI. V lost 6 bases, J lost 0 bases, and 12 bases stayed unmatched. The CDR3 has 17 amino acids. CDR3 in amino acids: CASRDGSGSGSTDTQYF. The CDR3 DNA reads TGTGCCAGCAGAGACGGGTCGGGTAGCGGGAGCACAGATACGCAGTATTTT.

This rearrangement joins TRBV6-6 to TRBJ1-2; TRBD1 matches 10 bases. The ends lost 6 bases at V and 6 bases at J; junction bases unmatched: 10. CDR3 length: 15 amino acids. From germline, CDR1 is MNHNY and CDR2 SVGAGI (reference sequence). The CDR3 nucleotides read TGTGCCAGCAGAGAACCGGGACAGGGGCAGGATGGCTACACCTTC. It is translated as CASREPGQGQDGYTF.

CDR3 sequence (DNA): TGTGCCAGCAGCCCCACCCGGGGGGGAAAGAACACTGAAGCTTTCTTT. Protein sequence: CASSPTRGGKNTEAFF. The genes are TRBV7-8 and TRBJ1-1; TRBD1 is a possible D gene (5 bases). The CDR3 extends over 16 amino acids. Trimming shortened V by 5 bases and J by 1 base, and 17 bases separated the two germline ends. Germline CDR1 is SGHVS and CDR2 is FQNEAQ. The full variable domain, rest sourced from reference TRBV7-8 and TRBJ1-1, is GAGVSQSPRYKVAKRGQDVALRCDPISGHVSLFWYQQALGQGPEFLTYFQNEAQLDKSGLPSDRFFAERPEGSVSTLKIQRTQQEDSAVYLCASSPTRGGKNTEAFFGQGTRLTVV.

This chain uses TRBV5-4 with TRBJ2-7, with 8 bases matching TRBD1. Per the germline V gene, CDR1 is SGHNT and CDR2 is YYREEE (reference sequence). V trimming: 4 bases; J trimming: 3 bases; junction bases outside the gene matches: 9. CDR3 length: 15 amino acids. The CDR3 nucleotides read TGTGCCAGCAGCACAGGACAGGGTGGGGGCTACGAGCAGTACTTC. It specifies CASSTGQGGGYEQYF.

J is TRBJ2-5 and V is TRBV5-1; a weak D match, TRBD1 (5 bases). The germline V gene has CDR1 SGHRS and CDR2 YFSETQ. CDR3 length: 13 amino acids. V shed 0 bases and J shed 3 bases, with 6 bases lying between them. The CDR3 DNA follows: TGCGCCAGCAGCTTGGGCAGGGAAGAGACCCAGTACTTC. Its translation is CASSLGREETQYF. Full variable domain (missing parts from reference TRBV5-1 and TRBJ2-5): KAGVTQTPRYLIKTRGQQVTLSCSPISGHRSVSWYQQTPGQGLQFLFEYFSETQRNKGNFPGRFSGRQFSNSRSEMNVSTLELGDSALYLCASSLGREETQYFGPGTRLLVL.

The genes are TRBV29-1 and TRBJ1-1, with D tentatively TRBD1 (5 bases). This CDR3 spans 14 amino acids. V was trimmed by 6 bases and J by 5 bases, leaving 19 bases between them. Germline values: CDR1 SQVTM, CDR2 ANQGSEA. The CDR3 protein is CSVGLGRKGTEAFF. The CDR3, as DNA: TGCAGCGTGGGGCTGGGTAGGAAGGGAACTGAAGCTTTCTTT.

The rearrangement joins TRBV6-1 to TRBJ1-2; D call uncertain. The CDR3 totals 15 residues. The germline V gene has CDR1 MNHNS and CDR2 SASEGT. The V and J ends lost 3 bases and 4 bases respectively, with 15 bases between them. The DNA of the CDR3 is TGTGCCAGCAGTGATTTGCCCCACGGGAGCTATGGCTACACCTTC. It codes for CASSDLPHGSYGYTF.